This TCR beta chain was documented in a study of CD8+ T cells in alopecia areata (dated by TCRdb to the late 2010s). Turning to the overall study: Treated patients were enrolled in an open-label pilot trial of oral tofacitinib, 5 to 10 mg twice daily, for moderate-to-severe alopecia areata. Patients stayed on tofacitinib for 6 to 18 months and then had 6 months of follow-up off drug so that delayed response and recurrence could be assessed. In treated patients, disease severity was measured using the SALT score, which gives the percentage of scalp surface area affected. To study T cell clonal expansion in alopecia areata, the researchers applied high-throughput TCRbeta sequencing to both the C3H/HeJ mouse model and human patients. Human TCRbeta sequencing covered scalp tissue and sorted CD4+ and CD8+ peripheral blood T cells from patchy and totalis/universalis alopecia areata patients and healthy controls. Tofacitinib-treated patients had biopsies at baseline and at 4 and 24 weeks of treatment, with a later scalp biopsy in several patients. Scalp clonality was compared among normal scalp (n=4), patchy alopecia areata scalp (n=8), and alopecia totalis/universalis scalp (n=8). RNA was obtained with the PAXgene miRNA kit for fixed scalp, the miRNeasy kit for PBMCs, and the RNeasy kit for mouse skin. immunoSEQ multiplex PCR using 35 Vbeta forward primers and 13 Jbeta reverse primers was used to amplify TCRbeta CDR3 regions. Broad study findings and their caveats: Many expanded lesional clones persisted in scalp and blood during tofacitinib treatment, which may partly explain relapse after stopping treatment. Scalp TCR repertoire analysis is complicated because resident alphabeta T cells in normal human skin are also sequenced, whereas mouse skin is dominated by gammadelta T cells. The treated cohort was small, with a single nonresponder, so links between baseline CD8+ expansion and response need larger studies. Tofacitinib significantly decreased scalp clonality and the number of expanded CD8+ clones among the top 100 scalp clones. Compared with mice, TCR sequences shared between patients were less clear, possibly partly because of HLA diversity across the patient population. Lesional scalp, especially in alopecia totalis/universalis, showed higher clonality and more expanded CD8+ clones than normal scalp, suggesting antigenic drive.

About this clone itself: No cognate antigen has been identified for it. The sample holds no much larger clone one base away, and base qualities are not on file.

Library construction relied on the immunoSEQ multiplex PCR assay. For TCR sequencing, RNA was extracted from every sample and reverse transcribed into cDNA to serve as template. SuperScript III was used to make first-strand cDNA, primed with a 2:1 mix of oligo-dT and random hexamers. A synthetic immune receptor repertoire was used to gauge amplification bias, and whatever bias remained was removed computationally. For the original study's pipeline: Raw reads were preprocessed to remove errors, and CDR3 was defined according to IMGT conventions as the region from the conserved cysteine to phenylalanine. Clonality was computed by normalizing Shannon entropy by log2 of the number of productive unique TCRs and subtracting the result from 1. CD4 or CD8 identity of scalp clones was inferred by cross-referencing scalp TCRbeta sequences with sorted blood CD4 and CD8 repertoires. The clones in this table, taken by TCRdb from immuneACCESS, are in-frame only. Not every clone is retained; where verified, under half of the shortfall comes from an unresolved V gene, and the cause of the rest is unknown. The V and J calls and clone size are taken from that table; D and trimming were inferred from the DNA. The table for this sample lists fewer than 200,000 clones; about 60% of them were counted only once. Jointly, the top ten make up over 10% of the sample.

Per the publication, the time point label means: 24 weeks on oral tofacitinib. The intended sense of this specimen's treatment or condition label: oral pan-JAK inhibitor, 5-10 mg twice daily. Lesional scalp punch biopsies and peripheral blood were obtained from alopecia areata patients. PBMCs were isolated by density centrifugation and stained for CD3, CD4 and CD8, after which CD4+ and CD8+ T cells were sorted on a FACSAria. The sample in question was CD8+ T cells sorted from blood, obtained at week 24, from a patient treated with tofacitinib. This clonotype was sampled from a human donor with alopecia areata.

At the DNA level, the sequence is TGTGCCAGCAGTGGGAGTGTGGGACCAGATACGCAGTATTTT. It codes for CASSGSVGPDTQYF. The chain is assembled from TRBV6-6 and TRBJ2-3; the D call could be TRBD1 or TRBD2, with each sharing 5 bases. Deletion took 5 bases off V and 4 bases off J, with a span of 13 bases between the germline ends. Measured from the cysteine to the phenylalanine, the CDR3 is 14 residues long. The read is trimmed to its CDR3 DNA, 42 bases read in frame from base 1. The germline V gene (reference sequence) provides CDR1 MNHNY and CDR2 SVGAGI.